This TCR beta chain is from a study of T cells in Graves' hyperthyroidism and ophthalmopathy. Clinical symptoms, serum thyroxine and TRAb, thyroid ultrasound and orbital computed tomography were used for the diagnoses. What was amplified from RNA transcripts were TCR beta CDR3 regions. The primer set for the first-round RT-PCR of the TCR CDR3 was HTBI. TCRdb independently ran MiXCR on the multiplex PCR reads; one entry per CDR3 protein. In the table there are 350,000 or so distinct CDR3 sequences, 15% to 20% of which are singletons. This clonotype was counted at least ten times. Its target is not known. With 1 base removed from V and 6 bases from J, the gap between germline ends came to 3 bases. This CDR3 is 11 amino acids long. The germline V gene encodes CDR1 MNHEY and CDR2 SVGAGI. Overall study findings and caveats: The model's output predicted ophthalmopathy at a median of 6.5 months prior to onset. Ophthalmopathy could be told apart from stable hyperthyroidism with a 13 V-J model.

This TCR derives from a woman between 40 and 50 years old with Graves' ophthalmopathy. The J gene is TRBJ2-5, the V gene TRBV6-5; unclear D gene. The sample taken for sequencing was blood. CDR3 in DNA: TGTGCCAGCAGTTACTTGAAGACCCAGTACTTC. It codes for CASSYLKTQYF.